The source of this TCR beta chain is a study of cytomegalovirus exposure and HLA in healthy donors. Study as a whole: The roughly 670 first-cohort repertoires shared a platform with the 130 or so validation repertoires, as reported in a later analysis. The study, taken as a whole, reports: As was reported, the classifier diagnosed cytomegalovirus status with high specificity and sensitivity.

CDR3 length: 15 residues. V gave up 4 bases and J gave up 4 bases, with 15 bases separating them. CDR1 MDHEN and CDR2 SYDVKM come from the germline V gene. In regard to this clone: What it binds is unknown.

Using immunoSEQ multiplex PCR, the repertoire was profiled, and TCRdb retains in-frame clones only, with some absent. This sample has about 70,000 clones, with more than 85% found just once. The receptor comes from a man between 18 and 35 years old in good health and CMV-seropositive. This chain joins TRBV28 and TRBJ2-3; D is perhaps TRBD1 (6 bases). The material sequenced was PBMCs. CDR3 loop: CASSSPTGRADTQYF. CDR3 DNA: TGTGCCAGCAGTTCCCCGACAGGAAGGGCAGATACGCAGTATTTT.